In this sample, the clone carrying this T cell receptor (beta chain) turned up a few times. Its antigen remains unidentified. In TCRdb, the reads were re-called with MiXCR into one record per CDR3 protein. This sample has about 700,000 distinct CDR3 sequences, with about 30% found just once. The sample comes from a study of T cell repertoires in cytomegalovirus infection. Study conclusions and caveats: HLA-C-restricted CMV-specific TCR beta clonotypes were dominant in the ex vivo response. Of the TCR beta families, the public ones yielded a cumulative frequency that identified carriers of CMV plus the relevant HLA.

CDR1 and CDR2 (germline): SGHTA, FQGNSA. Trimming cost V 5 bases and J 7 bases, with 20 bases left between them. The CDR3 length is 16 residues. The source of this sequence is a human donor in good health (CMV status not recorded). Some clones in this sample may be carry-over from other donors' samples. V gene TRBV7-2 combines with J gene TRBJ2-2; TRBD2 is a possible D gene (5 bases). The source was cultured PBMCs, collected from culture after CMV antigen stimulation. In nucleotides, the CDR3 is TGTGCCAGCAGCCCCACCCCCCGGACTCTCGGCGGGGAGCTGTTTTTT. The encoded protein is CASSPTPRTLGGELFF.